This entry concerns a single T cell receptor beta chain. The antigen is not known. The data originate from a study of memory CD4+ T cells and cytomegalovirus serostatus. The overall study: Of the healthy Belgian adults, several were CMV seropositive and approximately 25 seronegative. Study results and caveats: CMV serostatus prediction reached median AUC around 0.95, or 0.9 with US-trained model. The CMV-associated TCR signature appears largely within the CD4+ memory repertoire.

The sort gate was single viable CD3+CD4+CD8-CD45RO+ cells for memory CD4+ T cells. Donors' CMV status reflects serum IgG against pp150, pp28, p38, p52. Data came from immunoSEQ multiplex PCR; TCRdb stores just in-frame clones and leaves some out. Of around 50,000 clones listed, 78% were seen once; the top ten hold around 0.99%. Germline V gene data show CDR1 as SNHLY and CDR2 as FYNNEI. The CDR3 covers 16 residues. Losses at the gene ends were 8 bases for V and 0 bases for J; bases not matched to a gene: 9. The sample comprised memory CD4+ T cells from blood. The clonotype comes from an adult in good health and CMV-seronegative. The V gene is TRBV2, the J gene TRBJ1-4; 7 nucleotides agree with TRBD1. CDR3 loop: CASRRGVTTTNEKLFF. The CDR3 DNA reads TGTGCCAGCCGCAGGGGGGTTACTACAACTAATGAAAAACTGTTTTTT.